This is a list of T cell receptor beta chains from one sample in a study of T-cell memory formation after mild COVID-19. TCRdb recomputed calls from the 5' RACE reads with MiXCR, one row per CDR3 protein. The sample includes around 140,000 distinct CDR3 sequences, approximately 21% of them seen just once. The sequenced sample consisted of PBMCs or a T cell subset sorted from them (not recorded which). These receptors originate from an adult woman who had mild COVID-19 (a few samples of this study predate the infection). Cell type and time point are not known. CDR3s include the opening cysteine and the closing phenylalanine or tryptophan. A D gene is named only where the DNA matches it firmly. The listing skips clone size in some rows; elsewhere it reads once, few, many or a size class.

>few|-|TRBV3-1|TRBJ2-7
CASSHSAQPREQYF
TGTGCCAGCAGCCACAGCGCCCAACCGCGGGAGCAGTACTTC
>-|TRBD2|TRBV6-2/TRBV6-3|TRBJ2-5
CASLPRRAGAQETQYF
TGTGCCAGCCTCCCAAGACGAGCGGGGGCACAAGAGACCCAGTACTTC
>few|TRBD1|TRBV7-2|TRBJ1-6
CASSSDRGLSSPLHF
TGTGCCAGCAGCTCGGACAGGGGGCTTTCTTCACCCCTCCACTTT
>few|TRBD2|TRBV5-1|TRBJ2-1
CASSLGGTSGHNEQFF
TGCGCCAGCAGCTTGGGGGGGACTAGCGGGCACAATGAGCAGTTCTTC
>few|TRBD2|TRBV5-1|TRBJ2-3
CASSLALAGPTDTQYF
TGCGCCAGCAGCTTGGCCCTAGCGGGACCCACAGATACGCAGTATTTT
>-|-|TRBV20-1|TRBJ2-1
CSATSGPLEAHEQFF
TGCAGTGCTACCTCGGGACCCCTCGAAGCGCATGAGCAGTTCTTC
>many|-|TRBV5-1|TRBJ1-1
CASSLEWAGGRTEAFF
TGCGCCAGCAGCTTGGAGTGGGCAGGTGGGCGGACTGAAGCTTTCTTT
>-|-|TRBV24-1|TRBJ2-1
CATGSYNEQFF
TGTGCCACCGGCTCCTACAATGAGCAGTTCTTC
>-|-|TRBV12-3/TRBV12-4|TRBJ2-3
CASSLGTVGGNTDTQYF
TGTGCCAGCAGTTTAGGAACGGTGGGGGGCAACACAGATACGCAGTATTTT
>-|-|TRBV29-1|TRBJ2-5
CSSGGGETQYF
TGCAGCAGTGGTGGGGGGGAGACCCAGTACTTC
>few|-|TRBV5-6|TRBJ2-7
CASSVQGLLYEQYF
TGTGCCAGCAGCGTGCAGGGGCTACTCTACGAGCAGTACTTC
>-|-|TRBV12-3/TRBV12-4|TRBJ2-2
CASSFGAPGELFF
TGTGCCAGCAGTTTTGGCGCTCCCGGGGAGCTGTTTTTT
>-|TRBD1|TRBV12-3/TRBV12-4|TRBJ1-1
CASSPGTGREAAFF
TGTGCCAGCAGTCCCGGGACAGGGAGGGAAGCGGCTTTCTTT
>many|-|TRBV7-9|TRBJ2-2
CASSPQGNTGELFF
TGTGCCAGCAGCCCGCAGGGGAACACCGGGGAGCTGTTTTTT
>once|TRBD1|TRBV3-1|TRBJ1-4
CASSQAVKTDRDIEKLFF
TGTGCCAGCAGCCAAGCCGTTAAGACGGACAGGGACATTGAAAAACTGTTTTTT
>few|-|TRBV25-1|TRBJ2-2
CASSETGSPNTGELFF
TGTGCCAGCAGTGAAACCGGGTCTCCGAACACCGGGGAGCTGTTTTTT
>-|-|TRBV10-3|TRBJ2-7
CAISEFSRTYEQYF
TGTGCCATCAGTGAGTTCTCCAGGACCTACGAGCAGTACTTC
>-|TRBD2|TRBV18|TRBJ2-7
CASSPGLAGVRGGYEQYF
TGTGCCAGCTCACCCGGACTAGCGGGAGTACGCGGTGGCTACGAGCAGTACTTC
>-|TRBD2|TRBV20-1|TRBJ2-5
CSAREVAGETQYF
TGCAGTGCTAGAGAAGTAGCGGGAGAGACCCAGTACTTC
>once|-|TRBV7-3|TRBJ1-6
CASSLNGATRSSPLHF
TGTGCCAGCAGCTTAAATGGAGCCACGAGGAGTTCACCCCTCCACTTT
>few|TRBD2|TRBV12-3/TRBV12-4|TRBJ2-3
CASSPSGTTDTQYF
TGTGCCAGCAGTCCTAGCGGGACCACAGATACGCAGTATTTT
>-|TRBD1|TRBV10-3|TRBJ2-5
CAISDPLRDRQETQYF
TGTGCCATCAGTGACCCCCTCCGGGACAGACAAGAGACCCAGTACTTC
>-|TRBD2|TRBV29-1|TRBJ2-5
CSGTSGGALQETQYF
TGCAGCGGGACTAGCGGGGGGGCCCTCCAAGAGACCCAGTACTTC
>-|-|TRBV7-9|TRBJ2-1
CASSLERQIYNEQFF
TGTGCCAGCAGCTTAGAGAGACAGATCTACAATGAGCAGTTCTTC
>few|-|TRBV7-2|TRBJ2-5
CASSPGGGQETQYF
TGTGCCAGCAGCCCCGGAGGGGGGCAGGAGACCCAGTACTTC
>few|-|TRBV5-1|TRBJ2-5
CASSLASYQETQYF
TGCGCCAGCAGCTTGGCCTCCTACCAAGAGACCCAGTACTTC
>-|-|TRBV29-1|TRBJ2-5
CSANLGGETQYF
TGCAGCGCCAACCTAGGGGGAGAGACCCAGTACTTC
>few|TRBD2|TRBV30|TRBJ2-1
CAWRPQTSGTYNEQFF
TGTGCCTGGAGACCCCAGACTAGCGGGACTTACAATGAGCAGTTCTTC
>-|TRBD1|TRBV7-2|TRBJ2-5
CASSPGGGQAQTQYF
TGTGCCAGCAGCCCAGGGGGCGGACAGGCACAGACCCAGTACTTC